The clone carrying this TCR beta chain was observed at least ten times. Its matching antigen is unknown. The record originates from a study of metastatic and nonmetastatic thyroid tumors. Study overall: Across peripheral blood and tumor or nodule tissue samples taken from malignant and benign thyroid patients, the repertoires were compared with one another.

Points from the study as a whole: Versus benign nodules, malignant thyroid tumors reportedly had significantly higher TCR beta diversity, in blood and tumor.

Trimming cost V 0 bases and J 1 base; bases outside gene matches: 0. The CDR3 is made up of 14 amino acids. Per the study methods: The study built a papillary thyroid cancer distant-metastasis classifier from CDR3 differences across clinicopathological groups. Using MiXCR, TCRdb reanalyzed the PCR reads. These V and J calls are TCRdb output, not the study's own analysis. This table holds some 54,000 clones, under 20% found once. All patients were treatment-naive before thyroid surgery. This receptor was taken from a female donor with papillary thyroid cancer or a benign thyroid nodule (not recorded which). Some clones in this sample may be carry-over from other donors' samples. What was sequenced was blood. V and J are TRBV12-3 or TRBV12-4 and TRBJ2-7, with TRBD2 matching 7 bases. The DNA for the CDR3 is TGTGCCAGCAGTTTAGCGGGAGGGTCCTACGAGCAGTACTTC. Protein product: CASSLAGGSYEQYF.